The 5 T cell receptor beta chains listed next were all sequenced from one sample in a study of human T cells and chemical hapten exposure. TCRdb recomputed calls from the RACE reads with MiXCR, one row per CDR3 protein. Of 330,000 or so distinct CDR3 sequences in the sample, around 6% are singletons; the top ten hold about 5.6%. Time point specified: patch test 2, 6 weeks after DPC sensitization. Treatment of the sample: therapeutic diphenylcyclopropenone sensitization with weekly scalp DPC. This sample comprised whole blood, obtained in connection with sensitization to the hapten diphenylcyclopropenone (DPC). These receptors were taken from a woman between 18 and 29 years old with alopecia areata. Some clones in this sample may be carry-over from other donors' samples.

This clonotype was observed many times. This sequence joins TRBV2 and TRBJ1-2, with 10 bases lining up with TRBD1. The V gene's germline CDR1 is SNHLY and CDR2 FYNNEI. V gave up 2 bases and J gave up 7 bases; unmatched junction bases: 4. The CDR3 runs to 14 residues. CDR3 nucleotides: TGTGCCAGCAGTGAAAGACAGGGGGCAGTTGGCTACACCTTC. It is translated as CASSERQGAVGYTF.

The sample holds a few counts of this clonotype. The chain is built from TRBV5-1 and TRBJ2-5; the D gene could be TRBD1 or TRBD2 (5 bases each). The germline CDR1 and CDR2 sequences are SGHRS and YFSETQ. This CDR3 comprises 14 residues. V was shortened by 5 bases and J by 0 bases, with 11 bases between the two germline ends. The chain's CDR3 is CASRGDEYQETQYF. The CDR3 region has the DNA TGCGCCAGCAGAGGGGACGAGTACCAAGAGACCCAGTACTTC.

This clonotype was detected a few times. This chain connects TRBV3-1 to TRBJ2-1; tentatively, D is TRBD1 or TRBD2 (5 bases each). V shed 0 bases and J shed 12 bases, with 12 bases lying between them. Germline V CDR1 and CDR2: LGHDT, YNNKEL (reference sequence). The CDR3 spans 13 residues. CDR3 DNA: TGTGCCAGCAGCCAAGATTCACTAGGGGTGCAGTTCTTC. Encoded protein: CASSQDSLGVQFF.

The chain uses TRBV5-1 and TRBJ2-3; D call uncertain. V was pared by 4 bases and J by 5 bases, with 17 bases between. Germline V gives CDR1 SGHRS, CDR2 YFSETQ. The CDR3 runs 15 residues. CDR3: CASSAEPKSGDTQYF. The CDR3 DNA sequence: TGCGCCAGCAGCGCAGAACCTAAATCGGGAGATACGCAGTATTTT.

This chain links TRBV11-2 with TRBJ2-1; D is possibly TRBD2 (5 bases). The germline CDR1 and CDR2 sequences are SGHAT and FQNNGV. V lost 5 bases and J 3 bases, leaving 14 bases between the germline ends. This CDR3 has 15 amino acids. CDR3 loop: CASSGLISIYNEQFF. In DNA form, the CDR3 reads TGTGCCAGCAGCGGACTCATCTCGATCTACAATGAGCAGTTCTTC.